A single sample is the source of the 3 T cell receptor beta chains below, sequenced in a study of T-cell reconstitution after alpha-beta-depleted transplantation in children. Preparation of the TCRbeta library involved a method that used unique molecular identifiers. In TCRdb, the PCR reads were re-called with MiXCR into one record per CDR3 protein. The table includes hundreds of thousands of distinct CDR3 sequences, roughly 13% detected once. The specimen was PBMCs, mostly from graft donor cells, collected 360 days after TCRalphabeta/CD19-depleted stem cell transplant. The receptor source for this set is a male patient between 10 and 17 years old who had a stem cell transplant for acute myeloid leukemia, so the T cells may come from the graft donor.

The chain employs TRBV11-1 and TRBJ1-1; D uncertain. Per the germline V gene, CDR1 is SGHAT and CDR2 is FQDESV (reference sequence). Trimming took off 3 bases at V and 5 bases at J, with 13 bases between the two ends. The length of the CDR3 is 14 residues. CDR3 bases: TGTGCCAGCAGCTTCTGGCAGGCTGAGACTGAAGCTTTCTTT. Translating gives CASSFWQAETEAFF.

This clonotype occurred a few times. The rearrangement joins TRBV20-1 to TRBJ2-3, with a weak D call TRBD1 (6 bases). From germline, CDR1 is DFQATT and CDR2 SNEGSKA (reference sequence). The CDR3 contains 13 residues. V lost 3 bases and J lost 3, with 10 bases in between. The CDR3 nucleotides read TGCAGTGCTAGTTGGCAGGGGACAGATACGCAGTATTTT. Protein sequence: CSASWQGTDTQYF.

The chain employs TRBV3-1 and TRBJ2-5; 8 positions match TRBD2. The CDR3 contains 15 residues. V shed 1 base and J 5 bases; nucleotides not matched to a gene: 6. Germline V lookup: CDR1 LGHDT, CDR2 YNNKEL (reference sequence). As DNA, the CDR3 is TGTGCCAGCAGCCAAGCGGGAGGGCCGGTTGAGACCCAGTACTTC. This gives the protein CASSQAGGPVETQYF.